Listed here are 25 T cell receptor beta chains from one sample, sequenced in a study of patients and donors after allogeneic stem cell transplantation. TCRdb reprocessed the RT-PCR reads with MiXCR, giving one entry per CDR3 protein. The table shows about 160,000 distinct CDR3 sequences, with 24% occurring only once. Sequencing was carried out using blood, either unsorted or a sorted T cell fraction (not recorded which). All receptors come from a human donor who was either an allogeneic HSCT recipient or a stem cell or donor lymphocyte infusion donor (not recorded which). It is not recorded whose cells these are; they may come from a transplant donor.

The chain links TRBV19 to TRBJ1-4; 7 bases fit TRBD1. Germline assignment: CDR1 LNHDA and CDR2 SQIVND (reference sequence). V trimming: 4 bases; J trimming: 0 bases; junction bases outside the gene matches: 8. This CDR3 comprises 17 residues. The CDR3 DNA is TGTGCCAGTAGTACTGAAGGACAGGCTGCAACTAATGAAAAACTGTTTTTT. It encodes CASSTEGQAATNEKLFF.

The sample holds one count of this clonotype. The rearrangement joins TRBV13 to TRBJ2-2; 12 bases are a match to TRBD2. The germline gives CDR1 PRHDT, CDR2 FYEKMQ (reference sequence). The junction had 5 bases not matched to a gene; V was cut back by 1 base and J by 5 bases. The CDR3 length is 17 residues. As DNA, the CDR3 is TGTGCCAGCAGCTTAGACCCGGGACTAGCGGGTACCGGGGAGCTGTTTTTT. It encodes CASSLDPGLAGTGELFF. The entire variable domain, with the rest obtained from reference TRBV13 and TRBJ2-2, is as follows: AAGVIQSPRHLIKEKRETATLKCYPIPRHDTVYWYQQGPGQDPQFLISFYEKMQSDKGSIPDRFSAQQFSDYHSELNMSSLELGDSALYFCASSLDPGLAGTGELFFGEGSRLTVL.

This clonotype turned up a few times. The V gene is TRBV29-1, the J gene TRBJ1-2; no definite D call. CDR3 length equals 13 residues. CDR1 is SQVTM, CDR2 ANQGSEA, per germline. V gave up 0 bases and J gave up 7 bases, with 12 bases separating them. CDR3: CSVEESRVGGYTF. The CDR3 nucleotides are TGCAGCGTTGAAGAAAGTAGGGTGGGTGGCTACACCTTC.

V gene TRBV20-1 combines with J gene TRBJ2-3; D possibly corresponds to TRBD2 (5 bases). Germline CDR1 is DFQATT and CDR2 is SNEGSKA (reference sequence). The CDR3 totals 15 residues. Trimming removed 0 bases from V and 4 bases from J, with 14 bases in between. CDR3: CSARDLGGSADTQYF. CDR3 nucleotide sequence: TGCAGTGCTAGAGATCTTGGTGGGAGTGCAGATACGCAGTATTTT.

In its sample, this clonotype was seen a few times. The chain joins TRBV4-2 to TRBJ1-4; D is uncertain. The CDR3 is 15 residues long. V lost 0 bases and J 5 bases, leaving 10 bases between the germline ends. Germline CDR1 reads LGHNA; CDR2 reads YNFKEQ. Here the CDR3 DNA reads TGTGCCAGCAGCCAAGATAGCGCGGGGAATGAAAAACTGTTTTTT. This codes for CASSQDSAGNEKLFF.

The rearrangement joins TRBV6-4 to TRBJ1-2; no clear D gene. CDR3 size: 14 residues. Per germline, CDR1 MRHNA and CDR2 SNTAGT. V lost 5 bases, J lost 1 base, and 11 bases lay in between. The CDR3 sequence: CASSRRRDNYGYTF. In DNA form, the CDR3 reads TGTGCCAGCAGTCGGAGACGGGATAACTATGGCTACACCTTC.

A few counts support this clonotype. The rearrangement links TRBV21-1 to TRBJ1-3. TRBV21-1 is labeled a pseudogene. The CDR3 loop spans 15 amino acids. The CDR3 protein is CASSKGLASGNTIYF. Written as DNA, the CDR3 is TGTGCCAGCAGCAAAGGGCTAGCATCCGGAAACACCATATATTTT.

This clonotype was seen a handful of times. The chain joins TRBV7-9 to TRBJ2-1, with D uncertain. The CDR3 is made up of 11 amino acids. Trimming removed 9 bases at V and 10 bases at J, with 13 bases between. Germline assignment: CDR1 SEHNR and CDR2 FQNEAQ (reference sequence). The CDR3 region has the DNA TGTGCCAGGGGTGAGGTGGGCGAGCAGTTCTTC. Its translation is CARGEVGEQFF.

The gene calls are TRBV2 and TRBJ1-4; no clear D gene. Germline CDR1 reads SNHLY; CDR2 reads FYNNEI. This CDR3 is built from 13 residues. V lost 7 bases to trimming and J lost 2 bases, with 8 bases between them. CDR3 DNA: TGTGCCAGCAAGGTGGCTACTAATGAAAAACTGTTTTTT. Encoded protein: CASKVATNEKLFF.

This chain uses TRBV20-1 with TRBJ2-1; 7 nucleotides agree with TRBD2. CDR1 DFQATT and CDR2 SNEGSKA come from the germline V gene (reference sequence). The CDR3 is made up of 14 amino acids. With V trimmed by 5 bases and J by 2 bases, 6 bases remained unmatched. DNA of the CDR3: TGCAGTGCTTCAGCGGGATACACCTACAATGAGCAGTTCTTC. Its translation is CSASAGYTYNEQFF.

This chain uses TRBV7-9 with TRBJ2-1; D is ambiguous. Germline values: CDR1 SEHNR, CDR2 FQNEAQ (reference sequence). The CDR3 spans 11 residues. Trimming took 1 base from V and 8 from J, leaving 3 bases between them. Here the CDR3 DNA reads TGTGCCAGCAGCTTAGAGTATGAGCAGTTCTTC. Amino acid sequence: CASSLEYEQFF. Full variable domain (outside the CDR3, taken from reference TRBV7-9 and TRBJ2-1): DTGVSQNPRHKITKRGQNVTFRCDPISEHNRLYWYRQTLGQGPEFLTYFQNEAQLEKSRLLSDRFSAERPKGSFSTLEIQRTEQGDSAMYLCASSLEYEQFFGPGTRLTVL.

This clonotype was counted between two and nine times. The rearrangement joins TRBV12-3 or TRBV12-4 to TRBJ1-6; D remains unclear. This CDR3 is 14 amino acids long. Trimming pared 5 bases from V and 5 bases from J, leaving 10 bases between. The CDR3 DNA follows: TGTGCCAGCAGTCCGGACGGTAATAATTCACCCCTCCACTTT. Translated, it gives CASSPDGNNSPLHF.

This clonotype has a handful of counts. The CDR3: CASSQQGFVSPLHF. The CDR3 DNA sequence: TGCGCCAGCAGCCAGCAGGGGTTTGTTTCACCCCTCCACTTT. V is TRBV5-1 and J is TRBJ1-6, with D perhaps matching TRBD1 (6 bases). Per germline, CDR1 SGHRS and CDR2 YFSETQ. This CDR3 is built from 14 residues. Trimming shortened V by 4 bases and J by 9 bases, and 14 bases separated the two germline ends.

The CDR3 protein is CASSQDLTSREQFF. The CDR3 DNA is TGTGCCAGCAGCCAAGATCTAACTAGCCGCGAGCAGTTCTTC. This chain links TRBV4-2 with TRBJ2-1; TRBD2 is a possible D gene (6 bases). Germline loops: CDR1 LGHNA, CDR2 YNFKEQ. Trimming shortened V by 0 bases and J by 10 bases, and 13 bases separated the two germline ends. This CDR3 comprises 14 residues.

This chain connects TRBV19 to TRBJ1-1, with D hard to call. This CDR3 has 13 amino acids. The ends were cut back, 5 bases at V and 7 bases at J, with 14 bases in the middle. Germline CDR1 and CDR2: LNHDA and SQIVND (reference sequence). The CDR3 region is CASSLFRRGEAFF. CDR3 sequence (DNA): TGTGCCAGTAGTCTTTTTCGGCGAGGTGAAGCTTTCTTT.

Only a few counts were recorded for this clonotype. The rearrangement joins TRBV4-2 to TRBJ2-7, with 7 bases identical to TRBD1. The germline gives CDR1 LGHNA, CDR2 YNFKEQ. J gave up 1 base and V 3 bases, and 6 bases lay outside the gene matches. The CDR3 sequence is 15 residues long. CDR3 amino acids: CASSHRDRTSYEQYF. The CDR3 nucleotides are TGTGCCAGCAGCCACAGGGACAGAACATCCTACGAGCAGTACTTC.

A few counts support this clonotype. V and J are TRBV20-1 and TRBJ2-3; 8 nucleotides match TRBD2. V shed 6 bases and J 1 base; nucleotides not matched to a gene: 6. The CDR3 has 14 amino acids. CDR1 is DFQATT and CDR2 is SNEGSKA in the germline V gene (reference sequence). CDR3: CSASTREGTDTQYF. In DNA form, the CDR3 reads TGCAGTGCCAGCACGCGGGAGGGCACAGATACGCAGTATTTT.

With respect to this clonotype: Since the CDR3 does not end with the conserved phenylalanine or tryptophan, this likely comes from a read error. This sequence joins TRBV15 and TRBJ1-2, with a tentative D call TRBD1 (5 bases). The germline CDR1 and CDR2 sequences are LNHNV and YYDKDF (reference sequence). V was pared by 4 bases and J by 2 bases, with 8 bases between. The CDR3 length is 13 residues. The CDR3 sequence is CATSTGTNYGYTL. In DNA form, the CDR3 reads TGTGCCACCAGCACGGGGACGAACTATGGCTACACCCTC.

J is TRBJ1-4 and V is TRBV5-1; a weak D match, TRBD1 (6 bases). V lost 1 base and J 6 bases, leaving 10 bases between the germline ends. The CDR3 loop spans 14 amino acids. Germline CDR1 and CDR2: SGHRS and YFSETQ. DNA of the CDR3: TGCGCCAGCAGCTTGCAGGGGCGTGATGAAAAACTGTTTTTT. Translation: CASSLQGRDEKLFF.

This clonotype has only one observation. The chain recombines TRBV29-1 with TRBJ2-1; possible D gene TRBD2, 6 bases. Trimming took 4 bases from V and 3 from J, leaving 19 bases between them. Per germline, CDR1 SQVTM and CDR2 ANQGSEA. The CDR3 runs to 16 residues. The CDR3 is CSVGGLQAGGYNEQFF. The CDR3 DNA reads TGCAGCGTTGGGGGACTGCAAGCTGGGGGCTACAATGAGCAGTTCTTC.

This clonotype occurred many times. The J gene is TRBJ1-1, the V gene TRBV25-1; D is unclear. Trimming pared 5 bases from V and 0 bases from J, leaving 13 bases between. The germline V gene encodes CDR1 MGHDK and CDR2 SYGVNS. The CDR3 runs to 15 residues. In DNA form, the CDR3 reads TGTGCCAGCAGTCCTATGAGTGGGCTGAACACTGAAGCTTTCTTT. Its protein product is CASSPMSGLNTEAFF.

The chain combines TRBV10-3 with TRBJ2-7, with TRBD1 identical over 7 bases. The CDR3 runs to 14 residues. The germline gives CDR1 ENHRY, CDR2 SYGVKD. V was clipped by 2 bases and J by 1 base; unmatched bases: 2. DNA of the CDR3: TGTGCCATCAGTGAGAGGGGACAGTCCTACGAGCAGTACTTC. This gives the protein CAISERGQSYEQYF.

This clonotype was recorded a few times. The chain combines TRBV20-1 with TRBJ1-1, with a weak D call TRBD1 (6 bases). CDR1 is DFQATT, CDR2 SNEGSKA, per germline (reference sequence). CDR3 length equals 15 residues. V lost 0 bases, J lost 1 base, and 12 bases lay in between. As DNA, the CDR3 is TGCAGTGCTAGAGATGGGGGGGCCGGGAACACTGAAGCTTTCTTT. Translation gives CSARDGGAGNTEAFF.

The gene calls are TRBV5-1 and TRBJ2-7; tentatively, D is TRBD1 (5 bases). The CDR3 has 17 residues. Per germline, CDR1 SGHRS and CDR2 YFSETQ. Trimming stripped 4 bases from V and 0 bases from J, with 20 bases between. CDR3 in amino acids: CASSPQGTGRISYEQYF. The CDR3 nucleotides read TGCGCCAGCAGCCCCCAGGGCACAGGAAGAATCTCCTACGAGCAGTACTTC.

This clonotype has a single count. The rearrangement links TRBV29-1 to TRBJ2-3; the match to TRBD2 covers 7 bases. In germline, CDR1 is SQVTM, CDR2 ANQGSEA. This CDR3 has 16 residues. J gave up 1 base and V 4 bases, and 11 bases lay outside the gene matches. CDR3 loop: CSVASGDRLRTDTQYF. The CDR3 DNA reads as TGCAGCGTTGCTAGCGGCGACCGCCTCCGCACAGATACGCAGTATTTT.